This TCR beta chain was profiled in a study of blood T cell repertoires in COVID-19 (dated by TCRdb to about 2020). General notes on the study: Samples covering the acute and convalescent phases of COVID-19 were provided by collaborators in the United States, Italy and Spain. The material from the prospective study consisted of cDNA or gDNA derived from T cells, B-cell-depleted T cells, or PBMCs. The dataset comprised deeply sampled blood TCRbeta repertoires from subjects exposed to, actively infected with, or recovered from COVID-19. The repertoires were released in a freely available public database intended as a resource for research on the immune response to SARS-CoV-2. The samples were drawn from the first 160 participants of the ongoing ImmuneRACE study and from 1,254 subjects provided by 6 global collaborators. Sample metadata almost always included a de-identified subject ID, COVID-19 status, age in years and sex. Where available, HLA class I and class II types were taken from metadata supplied by the sample provider and were not determined by assay-based typing.

Summary of the overall study and its limitations: The amount of clinical and demographic metadata varied by source and participant and was provided uncurated.

Whole blood was collected in K2EDTA tubes by collaborating institutions according to the institutions' own protocols. For TCRbeta analysis, collaborator samples were shipped as frozen whole blood, as isolated PBMCs, or as DNA extracted from either sample type. About this clone: This receptor's antigen is unknown. Base qualities are not at hand, and no much larger clone is one base apart.

V lost 5 bases and J lost 7 bases; the stretch between them is 3 bases long. The CDR3 has 10 amino acids, counting the end cysteine and phenylalanine. Only the CDR3 DNA stays, 30 bases, in frame from base 1. CDR1 and CDR2 are drawn from the germline V gene: MDHEN, SYDVKM. The immunoSEQ Assay, a bias-controlled multiplex PCR, was used to amplify TCRbeta CDR3 regions from genomic DNA. The study's processing was this. Nucleated cell counts per sample were estimated from amplification of reference gene primers within the assay. To quantify the absolute abundance of each unique TCRbeta CDR3 rearrangement, sequence reads were collapsed and filtered. Productive Simpson clonality was computed per sample as the square root of Simpson's diversity index over productive rearrangements. TCRdb re-hosts the immuneACCESS table, in-frame sequences only. Its copies lack some clones; in the studies checked, an unresolved V gene accounts for under half of them, and the cause for the rest is not known. V and J calls and clone size are copied from that table; D and trimming were computed from the DNA. For this sample the table gives about 43,000 clones, of which 86% were detected only once. Around 8.2% of the sample rests with the top ten.

The V and J genes are TRBV28 and TRBJ1-3; the D gene is unclear. Sequencing was performed on peripheral blood. This TCR was sampled from a man aged 55 to 69 with active COVID-19. Here the CDR3 is given as CASSRNTIYF. The nucleotide sequence reads as follows: TGTGCCAGCAGTCGGAACACCATATATTTT. The CDR3, completed at both ends by the reference TRBV28 and TRBJ1-3 genes, gives the full variable domain DVKVTQSSRYLVKRTGEKVFLECVQDMDHENMFWYRQDPGLGLRLIYFSYDVKMKEKGDIPEGYSVSREKKERFSLILESASTNQTSMYLCASSRNTIYFGEGSWLTVV.